The 16 T cell receptor beta chains below come from one sample, sequenced in a study of identifying expanded T cells in peripheral blood (dated by TCRdb to the late 2010s). The library was prepared using the immunoSEQ multiplex PCR assay. Entries here come from immuneACCESS through TCRdb and include only in-frame sequences with V and J called. Some clones fail to appear in such tables; in the studies checked, an unresolved V gene covers under half of the shortfall, and the cause of the remainder is unknown. The sample table contains about 120,000 clones; only one count was recorded for roughly 80% of them. The ten biggest clones cover approximately 3% of the sample. The sequenced sample consisted of blood. The receptor source for this set is a person between 18 and 70 years old in good health.

The chain links TRBV19 to TRBJ1-4, with no clear D. Deletions cut 4 bases from V and 5 bases from J, with 14 bases between. The CDR3 loop spans 15 amino acids. Germline V gene lookup returns CDR1 LNHDA and CDR2 SQIVND (reference sequence). Written as DNA, the CDR3 is TGTGCCAGTAGTAATTATGCGCGGCTGAATGAAAAACTGTTTTTT. The encoded protein is CASSNYARLNEKLFF.

The chain links TRBV11-3 to TRBJ2-7; the D is unclear. Between the trimmed V and J ends, which lost 3 bases and 9 bases, there was a span of 18 bases. The CDR3 loop spans 14 amino acids. CDR1 is SGHNT and CDR2 is YENEEA in the germline V gene. In DNA, the CDR3 is TGTGCCAGCAGCTTCGGCAGTATTTTACGAGGGCAGTACTTC. Its translation: CASSFGSILRGQYF.

This clone was observed a handful of times. The chain carries TRBV7-9 and TRBJ1-1; no reliable D call. This CDR3 is built from 13 residues. Trimming pared 4 bases from V and 4 bases from J, leaving 10 bases between. Germline CDR1 and CDR2: SEHNR and FQNEAQ (reference sequence). The CDR3 bases are TGTGCCAGCAGCTCGCTCACGGCCACTGAAGCTTTCTTT. It encodes CASSSLTATEAFF.

This sequence joins TRBV5-1 and TRBJ2-7; D not certain. This CDR3 is 15 amino acids long. The germline V gene has CDR1 SGHRS and CDR2 YFSETQ. Deletions cut 7 bases from V and 2 bases from J, with 19 bases between. As DNA, the CDR3 is TGCGCCAGCTCTCGGCTAGGCGACGGACCCTACGAGCAGTACTTC. Translated, it gives CASSRLGDGPYEQYF.

This clone was counted between two and nine times. This rearrangement joins TRBV20-1 to TRBJ1-1; unclear D gene. V gave up 6 bases and J gave up 6 bases, with 11 bases separating them. Germline V lookup: CDR1 DFQATT, CDR2 SNEGSKA (reference sequence). CDR3 size: 11 residues. CDR3 coding DNA: TGCAGTGCGAGTTGGCCAGCTGAAGCTTTCTTT. Protein sequence: CSASWPAEAFF.

The J gene is TRBJ2-7, the V gene TRBV7-7; the D gene is possibly TRBD1 (6 bases). Trimming took off 9 bases at V and 0 bases at J, with 9 bases between the two ends. The CDR3 has 12 amino acids. Per the germline V gene, CDR1 is SSHAT and CDR2 is FNYEAQ (reference sequence). This CDR3 reads CARGTYSYEQYF. In nucleotides, the CDR3 is TGTGCCAGGGGGACATACTCCTACGAGCAGTACTTC.

The chain employs TRBV16 and TRBJ1-4, with D possibly being TRBD1 (5 bases). Trimming took off 0 bases at V and 7 bases at J, with 12 bases between the two ends. The CDR3 loop spans 15 amino acids. Germline values: CDR1 KGHSY, CDR2 FQNENV. The CDR3, as DNA: TGTGCCAGCAGCCAATCGGGCCGGGGGTCTGAAAAACTGTTTTTT. Amino acid sequence: CASSQSGRGSEKLFF.

The rearrangement links TRBV19 to TRBJ2-7; TRBD1 aligns across 8 bases. V lost 1 base to trimming and J lost 2 bases; unmatched junction nucleotides: 1. Germline CDR1 is LNHDA and CDR2 is SQIVND (reference sequence). The CDR3 has 14 amino acids. The CDR3 DNA reads TGTGCCAGTAGTATAGGGACAGGGCCCTACGAGCAGTACTTC. Its protein product is CASSIGTGPYEQYF. Full variable domain (remainder filled in from reference TRBV19 and TRBJ2-7): DGGITQSPKYLFRKEGQNVTLSCEQNLNHDAMYWYRQDPGQGLRLIYYSQIVNDFQKGDIAEGYSVSREKKESFPLTVTSAQKNPTAFYLCASSIGTGPYEQYFGPGTRLTVT.

The V call is TRBV10-2, the J call TRBJ2-1, with 9 nucleotides matching TRBD1. Germline values: CDR1 WSHSY, CDR2 SAAADI. The CDR3 is 15 residues long. Trimming at V came to 8 bases and at J to 6 bases, leaving 11 bases not matched to a gene. The DNA for the CDR3 is TGCGCCAGCGTCGTGACAGGGGGAGGAACCAATGAGCAGTTCTTC. It yields the protein CASVVTGGGTNEQFF.

The J gene is TRBJ1-5, the V gene TRBV7-2; the D is unclear. The CDR3 has 15 residues. Trimming cost V 1 base and J 3 bases, with 10 bases left between them. Germline V gene lookup returns CDR1 SGHTA and CDR2 FQGNSA. Here the CDR3 reads CASSLGSWINQPQHF. CDR3 bases: TGTGCCAGCAGCTTAGGTTCATGGATCAATCAGCCCCAGCATTTT.

This rearrangement joins TRBV19 to TRBJ1-2; TRBD1 might be the D (5 bases). CDR3 length equals 13 residues. The germline gives CDR1 LNHDA, CDR2 SQIVND (reference sequence). The germline V and J ends were trimmed by 6 bases and 4 bases, with 12 bases remaining between them. The CDR3 loop is CASRQGFLYGYTF. The CDR3 bases are TGTGCCAGTAGGCAGGGTTTCCTCTATGGCTACACCTTC.

The gene calls are TRBV21-1 and TRBJ2-5; the table assigns TRBD1, which was not confirmed against the DNA. TRBV21-1 is given as a pseudogene. This CDR3 comprises 19 residues. The CDR3 reads CASSTEKSRDRGRPETQYF. CDR3 DNA: TGTGCCAGCAGCACGGAAAAAAGCCGGGACAGGGGGCGTCCAGAGACCCAGTACTTC.

The chain links TRBV9 to TRBJ1-2; D is unclear. The CDR3 consists of 15 residues. Germline lookup yields CDR1 SGDLS and CDR2 YYNGEE. V shed 3 bases and J shed 3 bases, with 15 bases lying between them. This chain's CDR3 is CASSGRAPRDYGYTF. CDR3 DNA: TGTGCCAGCAGCGGCCGGGCTCCGAGGGACTATGGCTACACCTTC.

V and J are TRBV18 and TRBJ2-5; D is undetermined. The CDR3 contains 15 residues. Germline V lookup: CDR1 KGHSH, CDR2 LQKENI. Trimming stripped 3 bases from V and 4 bases from J, with 15 bases between. The CDR3 DNA is TGTGCCAGCTCACCTCCACCACTTGCAAGAGAGACCCAGTACTTC. Translation: CASSPPPLARETQYF.

The chain links TRBV28 to TRBJ1-6; the match to TRBD1 covers 8 bases. CDR1 and CDR2 from the germline V gene are MDHEN and SYDVKM. There are 16 residues in the CDR3. J gave up 8 bases and V 3 bases, and 9 bases lay outside the gene matches. The CDR3 nucleotides are TGTGCCAGCAGTTTCACGCGCAGGGGGCCTTATTCACCCCTCCACTTT. This translates into CASSFTRRGPYSPLHF.

J is TRBJ1-3 and V is TRBV7-9; D is possibly TRBD1 (6 bases). Germline-derived CDR1 and CDR2 are SEHNR and FQNEAQ (reference sequence). Trimming removed 8 bases from V and 0 bases from J, with 14 bases in between. This CDR3 is 15 amino acids long. The CDR3 spells CASDLGGVSGNTIYF. The CDR3, as DNA: TGTGCCAGCGACCTAGGGGGAGTCTCTGGAAACACCATATATTTT.